These 27 T cell receptor beta chains were all obtained from the same sample, sequenced in a study of cytomegalovirus exposure and HLA in healthy donors. Sequenced by immunoSEQ multiplex PCR; TCRdb stores in-frame clones only, minus some. There are 82,000 or so clones in the sample; 85% to 95% occur only once, and about 0.61% lies in the top ten. Specimen: PBMCs. The receptors were sampled from a man younger than 35 in good health and CMV-seronegative.

The V gene is TRBV19, the J gene TRBJ1-6; D remains ambiguous. V was trimmed by 5 bases and J by 0 bases, leaving 5 bases between them. This CDR3 contains 14 residues. Per germline, CDR1 LNHDA and CDR2 SQIVND (reference sequence). CDR3 in amino acids: CASSVFSYNSPLHF. CDR3 in DNA: TGTGCCAGTAGTGTATTCTCCTATAATTCACCCCTCCACTTT.

This chain connects TRBV27 to TRBJ2-6, with D unclear. With 4 bases removed from V and 0 bases from J, the gap between germline ends came to 4 bases. Per germline, CDR1 MNHEY and CDR2 SMNVEV (reference sequence). The CDR3 totals 14 residues. The CDR3 loop is CASSWSSGANVLTF. The CDR3 bases are TGTGCCAGCAGTTGGAGCTCTGGGGCCAACGTCCTGACTTTC.

The V call is TRBV30, the J call TRBJ1-4; tentative D call: TRBD1 (6 bases). The ends were cut back, 4 bases at V and 8 bases at J, with 17 bases in the middle. Germline-derived CDR1 and CDR2 are GTSNPN and SVGIG (reference sequence). The CDR3 loop spans 14 amino acids. This chain's CDR3 is CAWTVGGAGEKLFF. The CDR3 DNA reads as TGTGCCTGGACCGTCGGGGGGGCCGGAGAAAAACTGTTTTTT.

This clone was picked up a small number of times. The chain uses TRBV2 and TRBJ2-1; 12 bases are a match to TRBD2. The germline V gene has CDR1 SNHLY and CDR2 FYNNEI. The V gene end was trimmed by 6 bases and the J gene end by 5 bases; junction bases not matched to a gene: 5. The CDR3 has 15 amino acids. The DNA for the CDR3 is TGTGCCAGCAGCCCTAGCGGGGGGGTACACAATGAGCAGTTCTTC. Residues: CASSPSGGVHNEQFF.

The chain combines TRBV11-3 with TRBJ2-7; 11 positions match TRBD2. CDR1 SGHNT and CDR2 YENEEA come from the germline V gene. After removal of 3 bases from V and 3 bases from J, the junction contained 4 bases not matched to a gene. The CDR3 is 15 amino acids. The CDR3 DNA is TGTGCCAGCAGCTTGCTAGCGGGAGGAAACTACGAGCAGTACTTC. Amino acids: CASSLLAGGNYEQYF.

The chain employs TRBV6-1 and TRBJ2-7; D unclear. There are 12 residues in the CDR3. Germline CDR1 MNHNS, CDR2 SASEGT. Trimming took off 6 bases at V and 0 bases at J, with 6 bases between the two ends. CDR3 loop: CASSVSSYEQYF. In DNA, the CDR3 is TGTGCCAGCAGCGTCAGCTCCTACGAGCAGTACTTC.

The chain links TRBV9 to TRBJ1-2; 7 nucleotides align to TRBD1. CDR1 SGDLS and CDR2 YYNGEE come from the germline V gene. The CDR3 has 15 residues. Germline trimming cut 0 bases from V and 4 bases from J; bases unmatched to any gene: 6. CDR3 nucleotide sequence: TGTGCCAGCAGCGTAGGGGCGGGACAGATCTATGGCTACACCTTC. Amino acid sequence: CASSVGAGQIYGYTF.

The chain carries TRBV30 and TRBJ1-6, with D possibly TRBD1 on 6 matching bases. Germline CDR1 reads GTSNPN; CDR2 reads SVGIG (reference sequence). V was shortened by 2 bases and J by 9 bases, with 17 bases between the two germline ends. This CDR3 has 15 residues. CDR3 DNA sequence: TGTGCCTGGAGTTTATCAGGGGAAGGTGGTTCACCCCTCCACTTT. Translating gives CAWSLSGEGGSPLHF. The full variable domain, completed using reference TRBV30 and TRBJ1-6, is SQTIHQWPATLVQPVGSPLSLECTVEGTSNPNLYWYRQAAGRGLQLLFYSVGIGQISSEVPQNLSASRPQDRQFILSSKKLLLSDSGFYLCAWSLSGEGGSPLHFGNGTRLTVT.

The chain employs TRBV2 and TRBJ1-5; 8 nucleotides align to TRBD1. This CDR3 spans 14 amino acids. The ends lost 6 bases at V and 4 bases at J; junction bases unmatched: 5. The germline CDR1 and CDR2 sequences are SNHLY and FYNNEI. The CDR3 DNA follows: TGTGCCAGCAGCCAGACAGGGGCGAATCAGCCCCAGCATTTT. This sequence encodes CASSQTGANQPQHF. The variable domain in full, completed from reference TRBV2 and TRBJ1-5, reads EPEVTQTPSHQVTQMGQEVILRCVPISNHLYFYWYRQILGQKVEFLVSFYNNEISEKSEIFDDQFSVERPDGSNFTLKIRSTKLEDSAMYFCASSQTGANQPQHFGDGTRLSIL.

The rearrangement uses TRBV7-9 and TRBJ1-2; D might be TRBD1 (6 bases). V was trimmed by 5 bases and J by 4 bases, leaving 11 bases between them. CDR3 length: 13 residues. CDR1 SEHNR and CDR2 FQNEAQ come from the germline V gene (reference sequence). The CDR3 DNA follows: TGTGCCAGCAGCCAGGGGTCGGTCTATGGCTACACCTTC. This gives the protein CASSQGSVYGYTF.

The V and J genes are TRBV7-9 and TRBJ1-2; a possible D gene is TRBD1 (5 bases). CDR1 is SEHNR, CDR2 FQNEAQ, per germline (reference sequence). Deletions cut 0 bases from V and 4 bases from J, with 18 bases between. The length of the CDR3 is 17 residues. CDR3 nucleotide sequence: TGTGCCAGCAGCTTAGCCCCCTACAGGTCCGGGGGCTATGGCTACACCTTC. Translation: CASSLAPYRSGGYGYTF.

CDR3 loop: CASRQGILSNTGELFF. The CDR3 DNA reads TGCGCCAGCAGACAGGGGATTCTATCGAACACCGGGGAGCTGTTTTTT. The rearrangement joins TRBV5-1 to TRBJ2-2; 7 nucleotides agree with TRBD1. The CDR3 is 16 residues long. CDR1 is SGHRS, CDR2 YFSETQ, per germline. V trimming: 5 bases; J trimming: 0 bases; junction bases outside the gene matches: 7.

The chain carries TRBV5-8 and TRBJ1-1; D call uncertain. The CDR3 spans 15 residues. V was trimmed by 2 bases and J by 4 bases, leaving 15 bases between them. Germline loops: CDR1 SGHTS, CDR2 YDEGEE. In nucleotides, the CDR3 is TGTGCCAGCAGCTTACTACACGACTTGGGCACTGAAGCTTTCTTT. This gives the protein CASSLLHDLGTEAFF.

The chain uses TRBV11-3 and TRBJ1-2; D is unclear. Germline CDR1 is SGHNT and CDR2 is YENEEA. The CDR3 loop spans 12 amino acids. V lost 1 base and J 8 bases, leaving 8 bases between the germline ends. The CDR3 DNA follows: TGTGCCAGCAGCTTAGGGCTTTTCGGCTACACCTTC. Protein sequence: CASSLGLFGYTF.

The chain uses TRBV2 and TRBJ1-5; 8 nucleotides align to TRBD1. Germline assignment: CDR1 SNHLY and CDR2 FYNNEI. The CDR3 has 15 residues. With 7 bases clipped from V and 6 bases from J, the junction kept 11 bases outside the gene matches. CDR3 DNA sequence: TGTGCCAGCACGGGGGACAGGCGGCGGACTCAGCCCCAGCATTTT. Residues: CASTGDRRRTQPQHF.

V usage is TRBV19 and J usage is TRBJ2-1; D perhaps matches TRBD2 (6 bases). V was pared by 5 bases and J by 9 bases, with 11 bases between. The CDR3 has 12 amino acids. CDR1 LNHDA and CDR2 SQIVND come from the germline V gene (reference sequence). CDR3 DNA sequence: TGTGCCAGTAGTGCGGTGCGGGGTGAGCAGTTCTTC. As protein: CASSAVRGEQFF.

V is TRBV30 and J is TRBJ1-1; D is ambiguous. Deletions cut 0 bases from V and 7 bases from J, with 9 bases between. This CDR3 comprises 12 residues. Germline-derived CDR1 and CDR2 are GTSNPN and SVGIG (reference sequence). CDR3 residues: CAWSVPPVEAFF. CDR3 bases: TGTGCCTGGAGTGTACCGCCAGTTGAAGCTTTCTTT.

The chain combines TRBV30 with TRBJ1-2; the D gene is possibly TRBD1 (6 bases). Germline CDR1 and CDR2: GTSNPN and SVGIG (reference sequence). This CDR3 is built from 13 residues. The V end was cut by 1 base, the J end by 3 bases, with 9 bases between. Here the CDR3 reads CAWSAGTHYGYTF. The CDR3 DNA reads TGTGCCTGGAGTGCCGGGACACACTATGGCTACACCTTC.

The CDR3 spells CASSLLGLGPYEQYF. The CDR3 DNA reads as TGCGCCAGCAGCTTACTAGGCCTTGGCCCCTACGAGCAGTACTTC. This chain uses TRBV5-1 with TRBJ2-7; a weak D match, TRBD2 (5 bases). Trimming removed 2 bases at V and 2 bases at J, with 14 bases between. This CDR3 contains 15 residues. Germline V gene lookup returns CDR1 SGHRS and CDR2 YFSETQ. Looking up the rest from reference TRBV5-1 and TRBJ2-7 gives the full variable domain: KAGVTQTPRYLIKTRGQQVTLSCSPISGHRSVSWYQQTPGQGLQFLFEYFSETQRNKGNFPGRFSGRQFSNSRSEMNVSTLELGDSALYLCASSLLGLGPYEQYFGPGTRLTVT.

CDR3 residues: CASSLGLYEQYF. For the CDR3, the DNA is TGTGCCAGCAGCTTAGGACTCTACGAGCAGTACTTC. This sequence joins TRBV11-3 and TRBJ2-7; D remains unclear. From germline, CDR1 is SGHNT and CDR2 YENEEA. The germline V and J ends were trimmed by 1 base and 3 bases, with 4 bases remaining between them. This CDR3 has 12 amino acids.

This chain uses TRBV13 with TRBJ2-1, with TRBD2 as a possible D gene (5 bases). V was pared by 5 bases and J by 4 bases, with 21 bases between. The CDR3 covers 17 residues. CDR1 and CDR2 from the germline V gene are PRHDT and FYEKMQ (reference sequence). The CDR3 region has the DNA TGTGCCAGCAGCCCCTTCAGTGTCGGAGGCGTATACAATGAGCAGTTCTTC. This gives the protein CASSPFSVGGVYNEQFF.

The chain carries TRBV4-3 and TRBJ2-1, with D possibly matching TRBD1 (6 bases). The CDR3 runs 14 residues. Germline lookup yields CDR1 LGHNA and CDR2 YSLEER. Trimming removed 5 bases at V and 7 bases at J, with 15 bases between. The CDR3 nucleotides are TGCGCCAGCAGCGTCCAGGGGTGGTTGAATGAGCAGTTCTTC. Protein product: CASSVQGWLNEQFF.

In its sample, this clone was seen a few times. The chain links TRBV7-2 to TRBJ1-4; weak D call: TRBD1 (6 bases). CDR3 size: 14 residues. V was pared by 5 bases and J by 7 bases, with 14 bases between. Germline CDR1 SGHTA, CDR2 FQGNSA. The CDR3 reads CASSGRQGSEKLFF. The CDR3 nucleotides read TGTGCCAGCAGCGGGCGGCAGGGGAGTGAAAAACTGTTTTTT. Complete variable domain (other parts from reference TRBV7-2 and TRBJ1-4): GAGVSQSPSNKVTEKGKDVELRCDPISGHTALYWYRQSLGQGLEFLIYFQGNSAPDKSGLPSDRFSAERTGGSVSTLTIQRTQQEDSAVYLCASSGRQGSEKLFFGSGTQLSVL.

The chain combines TRBV18 with TRBJ2-2; D is ambiguous. This CDR3 spans 14 amino acids. V lost 2 bases to trimming and J lost 1 base, with 5 bases between them. Per germline, CDR1 KGHSH and CDR2 LQKENI. In nucleotides, the CDR3 is TGTGCCAGCTCACCAGACTGGAACACCGGGGAGCTGTTTTTT. Translation: CASSPDWNTGELFF.

This clone was found once. The rearrangement uses TRBV4-1 and TRBJ2-1; 10 bases are a match to TRBD1. With 1 base clipped from V and 2 bases from J, the junction kept 5 bases outside the gene matches. Germline CDR1 and CDR2: MGHRA and YSYEKL. The CDR3 spans 17 residues. The CDR3 loop reads CASSQGSGTGAYNEQFF. The CDR3 region has the DNA TGCGCCAGCAGCCAAGGTTCGGGGACAGGGGCCTACAATGAGCAGTTCTTC.

This sequence joins TRBV6-5 and TRBJ1-1; maybe TRBD1 (5 bases). Germline values: CDR1 MNHEY, CDR2 SVGAGI. The CDR3 has 14 amino acids. The germline V and J ends were trimmed by 0 bases and 6 bases, with 11 bases remaining between them. CDR3 in DNA: TGTGCCAGCAGTTACTCGGGGGGGTGGTCTGAAGCTTTCTTT. Protein product: CASSYSGGWSEAFF.

CDR3 nucleotides: TGTGCCAGCAGTTACGCCCAGGCATATGGCTACACCTTC. Protein product: CASSYAQAYGYTF. This sequence joins TRBV6-5 and TRBJ1-2; D is ambiguous. This CDR3 has 13 residues. V dropped 2 bases and J dropped 5 bases, with 9 bases sitting between them. Germline V gene sequence: CDR1 MNHEY, CDR2 SVGAGI.